This T cell receptor beta chain was profiled in a study of radiation and T cells in renal cell carcinoma. Time point of the sample: blood 2 weeks post-SBRT. Described treatment: 15 Gy SBRT to primary tumor, nephrectomy 4 weeks later. This clone was seen only a few times. After removal of 5 bases from V and 10 bases from J, the junction contained 10 bases not matched to a gene. CDR1 SGHAT and CDR2 FQNNGV come from the germline V gene. The CDR3 is 15 residues long. TCRdb keeps only in-frame clones here, not all; method: immunoSEQ multiplex PCR. The table lists tens of thousands of clones, 80% of them singletons.

The input for sequencing was blood, taken from a patient whose treatment included radiotherapy and nephrectomy. J is TRBJ1-4 and V is TRBV11-2, with 10 nucleotides matching TRBD1. The TCR sequence derives from a woman in her 70s with renal cell carcinoma. CDR3 nucleotide sequence: TGTGCCAGCAGCGAGACCGGGACAGGGGAAGGAAAACTGTTTTTT. This gives the protein CASSETGTGEGKLFF.